This TCR beta chain was recovered during a study of lymphopenia after photon versus proton radiotherapy. Study outcomes and limitations: A bigger post-nadir fall in TCR diversity correlated inversely with survival time in deceased patients.

This CDR3 has 15 residues. From germline, CDR1 is SGHVS and CDR2 FNYEAQ. V gave up 5 bases and J gave up 4 bases, with 15 bases separating them. The assay was immunoSEQ multiplex PCR, and TCRdb's table has in-frame clones only and misses some. The sample holds fewer than 25,000 clones, around 89% seen once. A note on this clone: Its antigen is unknown.

Sequenced here: peripheral blood, sampled from a patient treated with proton-based radiotherapy. The genes are TRBV7-6 and TRBJ2-1; maybe TRBD2 (5 bases). The clonotype comes from an older man with esophageal cancer. The CDR3 protein is CASSPLALDYNEQFF. Written as DNA, the CDR3 is TGTGCCAGCAGCCCTCTAGCCCTGGATTACAATGAGCAGTTCTTC. Full variable domain (outside the CDR3, taken from reference TRBV7-6 and TRBJ2-1): GAGVSQSPRYKVTKRGQDVALRCDPISGHVSLYWYRQALGQGPEFLTYFNYEAQQDKSGLPNDRFSAERPEGSISTLTIQRTEQRDSAMYRCASSPLALDYNEQFFGPGTRLTVL.